The source of this T cell receptor beta chain is a study of CXCR3-negative and CXCR3-positive naive CD8 T cells. Carrying UMI labels, the TRB cDNA libraries were prepared through 5' RACE. TCRdb re-called the 5' RACE reads and catalogs CDR3 proteins one per entry, DNA excluded. Seen in this sample are roughly 63,000 distinct CDR3 sequences; the ten most common clones hold approximately 4.4%. Comments on this clonotype: Its antigen is as yet unknown.

Whole-study results and caveats: Naive CXCR3-negative and CXCR3-positive cells had similar TRBV-TRBJ usage; memory differed. Naive subsets were similarly diverse, while memory CD8+ repertoires were much less diverse. Greater hydrophobicity was found in TRB CDR3s of CXCR3-positive naive cells than of CXCR3-negative naive cells.

Germline-derived CDR1 and CDR2 are SQVTM and ANQGSEA. The length of the CDR3 is 15 residues. Those CD8+ T cells considered naive were CD45RO-CCR7+CD27+CD95-. Sequences were obtained from naive CXCR3+ CD8+ T cells from blood. The subset was: CD45RO-CCR7+CD27+CD95- naive CD8+ T cells expressing CXCR3 (TNR3+). The sequence was collected from a human donor in good health. Some clones in this sample may be carry-over from other donors' samples. The chain recombines TRBV29-1 with TRBJ2-3; the TCRdb call, TRBD1, lacks DNA for checking. The CDR3 loop is CSVVPTGGVPGTQYF.